This TCR beta chain was recorded in a study of blood T cell repertoires in COVID-19. On the study more broadly: T cells, B-cell-depleted T cells, or PBMCs supplied cDNA or gDNA.

Source study methods: Reference gene primer amplification yielded estimated nucleated cell counts. The table came from immunoSEQ multiplex PCR; TCRdb's copy has only in-frame clones and leaves some out. The DNA gave D and trimming, while V, J and clone size come from that table. The sample lists around 32,000 clones, approximately 86% occurring once. The germline V and J ends were trimmed by 11 bases and 12 bases, with 8 bases remaining between them. There are 9 residues in the CDR3. The sample taken for sequencing was peripheral blood. V is TRBV23-1 and J is TRBJ1-6; D unresolved. TRBV23-1 is flagged as an ORF with uncertain function. The TCR comes from a woman older than 75 with active or convalescent COVID-19. CDR3 protein: CALFLPLHF. The CDR3 bases are TGCGCCCTCTTTTTACCCCTCCACTTT.